The 12 T cell receptor beta chains below all came from one sample that was sequenced in a study of shared T cell receptors in the human thymus. Generated by immunoSEQ multiplex PCR, the TCRdb table keeps only in-frame clones and is missing some. This table holds some 640,000 clones, around 87% found once. These data are also associated with another study on human thymus T cells.

Specimen: thymocytes. These receptors were obtained from a boy under three years old with a congenital heart defect.

This clone was seen only once. This chain uses TRBV5-6 with TRBJ1-2; 7 bases match TRBD1. Germline V lookup: CDR1 SGHDT, CDR2 YYEEEE. Trimming removed 3 bases from V and 5 bases from J; junction bases left unmatched: 10. The length of the CDR3 is 15 residues. The CDR3 sequence is CASSWRGTAAYGYTF. CDR3 bases: TGTGCCAGCAGCTGGAGGGGGACAGCGGCGTATGGCTACACCTTC.

This chain joins TRBV9 and TRBJ1-4, with 9 bases aligning to TRBD1. V lost 3 bases, J lost 0 bases, and 6 bases stayed unmatched. The CDR3 runs to 17 residues. Germline assignment: CDR1 SGDLS and CDR2 YYNGEE. CDR3: CASSGGQGLATNEKLFF. CDR3 in DNA: TGTGCCAGCAGCGGGGGACAGGGCCTAGCAACTAATGAAAAACTGTTTTTT.

The V and J genes are TRBV6-1 and TRBJ2-3, with 12 positions matching TRBD2. CDR3 length equals 19 residues. The germline CDR1 and CDR2 sequences are MNHNS and SASEGT. After removal of 3 bases from V and 7 bases from J, the junction contained 17 bases not matched to a gene. The CDR3 region has the DNA TGTGCCAGCAGTGAGGGACTAGCGGGCCCGAAGCACACCATGAATACGCAGTATTTT. Translating gives CASSEGLAGPKHTMNTQYF.

The table lists this clone with a few counts. The V call is TRBV15, the J call TRBJ1-1; D is uncertain. The V and J ends lost 0 bases and 1 base respectively, with 36 bases between them. This CDR3 contains 24 residues. Looked up from germline, CDR1 is LNHNV and CDR2 is YYDKDF (reference sequence). CDR3 protein: CATSRDSYSEIGKGKQHQNTEAFF. The CDR3 DNA reads as TGTGCCACCAGCAGAGACTCCTATTCCGAGATCGGGAAGGGTAAACAGCACCAGAACACTGAAGCTTTCTTT.

The chain combines TRBV25-1 with TRBJ1-2; D may be TRBD1 (5 bases). The germline gives CDR1 MGHDK, CDR2 SYGVNS. V shed 7 bases and J shed 3 bases, with 12 bases lying between them. This CDR3 region has 13 residues. CDR3 nucleotide sequence: TGTGCCAGCACCAACGGGACTCACTATGGCTACACCTTC. Protein: CASTNGTHYGYTF.

For the CDR3, the DNA is TGTGCCAGCAGATTTCAGGGAAGGGCCGGGGAGCTGTTTTTT. Encoded protein: CASRFQGRAGELFF. The rearrangement links TRBV28 to TRBJ2-2; D perhaps matches TRBD1 (5 bases). This CDR3 spans 14 amino acids. V was clipped by 6 bases and J by 6 bases, with 14 bases between them. Germline assignment: CDR1 MDHEN and CDR2 SYDVKM.

The chain has TRBV6-5 and TRBJ2-1; D gene unclear. The CDR3 consists of 12 residues. Germline CDR1 reads MNHEY; CDR2 reads SVGAGI. With 6 bases removed from V and 6 bases from J, the gap between germline ends came to 9 bases. The CDR3 DNA reads as TGTGCCAGCAGGAACGCGTGCAATGAGCAGTTCTTC. Residues: CASRNACNEQFF.

The chain joins TRBV12-5 to TRBJ2-7; D unclear. The V end was cut by 7 bases, the J end by 2 bases, with 15 bases between. The CDR3 is made up of 14 amino acids. Per germline, CDR1 LGHNT and CDR2 FRNRAP. The chain's CDR3 is CASEVYSNPYEQYF. In nucleotides, the CDR3 is TGTGCTAGTGAAGTTTACAGCAACCCCTACGAGCAGTACTTC. Full variable domain (missing parts from reference TRBV12-5 and TRBJ2-7): DARVTQTPRHKVTEMGQEVTMRCQPILGHNTVFWYRQTMMQGLELLAYFRNRAPLDDSGMPKDRFSAEMPDATLATLKIQPSEPRDSAVYFCASEVYSNPYEQYFGPGTRLTVT.

The chain uses TRBV4-3 and TRBJ2-1, with 7 bases that match TRBD1. The CDR3 is 18 residues long. Trimming at V came to 0 bases and at J to 9 bases, leaving 17 bases not matched to a gene. From germline, CDR1 is LGHNA and CDR2 YSLEER. The CDR3 sequence: CASSQDRISTGFDSEQFF. DNA of the CDR3: TGCGCCAGCAGCCAAGACCGGATATCGACAGGGTTCGATAGTGAGCAGTTCTTC.

The CDR3, as DNA: TGTGCCAGCTCGCCTAGCCGGGACAGGGACTATGGCTACACCTTC. This translates into CASSPSRDRDYGYTF. The chain uses TRBV18 and TRBJ1-2; 9 bases are shared with TRBD1. V trimming: 6 bases; J trimming: 3 bases; junction bases outside the gene matches: 8. The germline V gene encodes CDR1 KGHSH and CDR2 LQKENI. This CDR3 contains 15 residues. Filled out from reference TRBV18 and TRBJ1-2, the complete variable domain reads NAGVMQNPRHLVRRRGQEARLRCSPMKGHSHVYWYRQLPEEGLKFMVYLQKENIIDESGMPKERFSAEFPKEGPSILRIQQVVRGDSAAYFCASSPSRDRDYGYTFGSGTRLTVV.

The rearrangement uses TRBV7-2 and TRBJ2-1; 9 bases agree with TRBD2. From germline, CDR1 is SGHTA and CDR2 FQGNSA. The CDR3 contains 14 residues. V trimming: 4 bases; J trimming: 9 bases; junction bases outside the gene matches: 7. The CDR3 DNA reads TGTGCCAGCAGCTCTCTAGCGGGGAGCGGTGAGCAGTTCTTC. Protein product: CASSSLAGSGEQFF.

The CDR3 sequence: CAWSRLQETQYF. CDR3 sequence (DNA): TGTGCCTGGAGTAGACTCCAAGAGACCCAGTACTTC. The chain combines TRBV30 with TRBJ2-5; D gene ambiguous. Germline values: CDR1 GTSNPN, CDR2 SVGIG (reference sequence). The V end was cut by 2 bases, the J end by 1 base, with 5 bases between. The CDR3 is 12 residues long.